These T cell receptor beta chains were read from a single sample in a study of OX40 agonist ivuxolimab in advanced cancers. TCRdb's table, derived via immunoSEQ multiplex PCR, lists solely in-frame clones and lacks some. This table has about 82,000 clones, about 91% appearing once. This sample comprised CD4+ or CD8+ T cells sorted from blood, obtained in a trial of the OX40 agonist ivuxolimab. These TCRs come from an adult with an advanced solid tumor such as melanoma, head and neck, liver or kidney cancer. The CDR3 runs from the conserved cysteine through the conserved F or W. Each record gives: V gene, J gene, clone size, D gene, CDR3 DNA, CDR3 protein. A D gene is named only where the DNA matches it firmly. Only part of the rows carry a size: once, few, many, or a class if the clone is expanded.

TRBV2	TRBJ1-1	.	.	TGTGCCACCAGGTCCAGCCCGAACACTGAAGCTTTCTTT	CATRSSPNTEAFF
TRBV10-3	TRBJ2-3	.	TRBD1	TGTGCCATCAGTCGCCGGGACAGAGACACAGATACGCAGTATTTT	CAISRRDRDTDTQYF
TRBV12-5	TRBJ2-7	once	TRBD2	TGTGCTAGTGGTTACCCTAGCGGTCGCTACGAGCAGTACTTC	CASGYPSGRYEQYF
TRBV11-2	TRBJ2-7	.	TRBD1	TGTGCCAGCAGCTTACCGTCAGGGGGAGCCTACGAGCAGTACTTC	CASSLPSGGAYEQYF
TRBV28	TRBJ2-3	.	TRBD2	TGTGCCAGCAGCCCCCTCCGAGCAAGCGGGAGGGCGGCAGATACGCAGTATTTT	CASSPLRASGRAADTQYF
TRBV5-1	TRBJ2-3	.	.	TGCGCCAGCAGCTTGACCCGGGCGACTAAGTATTTT	CASSLTRATKYF
TRBV7-9	TRBJ1-1	.	.	TGTGCCAGCAACCGCTGGGAGAACACTGAAGCTTTCTTT	CASNRWENTEAFF
TRBV13	TRBJ2-7	.	TRBD2	TGTGCCAGCAGCCTCAGCGGGAGAACGCTCTACGAGCAGTACTTC	CASSLSGRTLYEQYF
TRBV28	TRBJ2-5	.	TRBD2	TGTGCCAGCAGGAGGACTAGCGGGAGAGAGACCCAGTACTTC	CASRRTSGRETQYF
TRBV7-2	TRBJ2-7	.	TRBD1	TGTGCCAGCAGCCAATCCGGGACAGGGATCCCCTACGAGCAGTACTTC	CASSQSGTGIPYEQYF
TRBV10-3	TRBJ2-3	.	.	TGTGCCATCAGTGAGTCAGAATATACGCAGTATTTT	CAISESEYTQYF
TRBV6-6	TRBJ2-1	.	TRBD2	TGTGCCAGCAGGGGACTAGCGGGATCCTACAATGAGCAGTTCTTC	CASRGLAGSYNEQFF
TRBV27	TRBJ2-1	.	.	TGTGCCAGCAAAAAGGGGTCAGGGGCCAGCTCCTACAATGAGCAGTTCTTC	CASKKGSGASSYNEQFF
TRBV27	TRBJ2-3	.	.	TGTGCCAGCAGTTATCGGGGCTGGTCAGATACGCAGTATTTT	CASSYRGWSDTQYF
TRBV7-8	TRBJ1-6	.	TRBD1	TGTGCCAGCAGCCTCAGGGGGCGGGATTCACCCCTCCACTTT	CASSLRGRDSPLHF